This TCR beta chain was retrieved from a study of blood T cell repertoires in COVID-19. On the study more broadly: Donors in the United States, Italy and Spain gave samples during acute or convalescent COVID-19.

Enrolled through a virtual design, the participants were between roughly 18 and 90 years of age and came from around 25 US areas. Cohort placement rested on clinical history that participants reported themselves. The protocol was immunoSEQ multiplex PCR, while the TCRdb copy is restricted to in-frame clones and leaves out a portion. The sample lists tens of thousands of clones, 65% to 85% occurring once. V lost 3 bases and J 1 base, leaving 10 bases between the germline ends. This CDR3 has 14 residues. Germline V gene lookup returns CDR1 SGHKS and CDR2 YYEKEE (reference sequence). The rearrangement uses TRBV5-5 and TRBJ1-1; maybe TRBD1 (6 bases). The source is a woman between 40 and 55 years old with acute COVID-19. Specimen: PBMCs or T cells enriched from blood (not recorded which). In DNA, the CDR3 is TGTGCCAGCAGCTACTCGGGACAGAACACTGAAGCTTTCTTT. Its protein product is CASSYSGQNTEAFF.